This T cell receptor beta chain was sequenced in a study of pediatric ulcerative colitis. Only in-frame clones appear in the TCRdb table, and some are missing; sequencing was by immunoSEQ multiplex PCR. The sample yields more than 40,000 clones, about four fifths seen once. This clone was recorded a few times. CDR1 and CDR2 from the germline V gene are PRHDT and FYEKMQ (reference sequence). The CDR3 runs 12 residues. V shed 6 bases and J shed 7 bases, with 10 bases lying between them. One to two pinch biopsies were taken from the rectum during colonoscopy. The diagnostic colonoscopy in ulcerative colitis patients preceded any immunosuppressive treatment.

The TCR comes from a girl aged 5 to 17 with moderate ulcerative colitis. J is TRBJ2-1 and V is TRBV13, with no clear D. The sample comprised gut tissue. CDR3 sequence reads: CASRLTRNEQFF. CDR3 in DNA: TGTGCCAGCAGGTTGACTCGAAATGAGCAGTTCTTC. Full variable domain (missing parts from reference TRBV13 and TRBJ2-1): AAGVIQSPRHLIKEKRETATLKCYPIPRHDTVYWYQQGPGQDPQFLISFYEKMQSDKGSIPDRFSAQQFSDYHSELNMSSLELGDSALYFCASRLTRNEQFFGPGTRLTVL.